The 27 T cell receptor beta chains reported below all come from one sample, sequenced in a study of Graves' ophthalmopathy and Graves' hyperthyroidism. RNA transcripts were the template, and TCR beta CDR3 regions were amplified from them. HTBI-primed RT-PCR formed the first round, and a multiplex PCR formed the second. TCRdb reprocessed the multiplex PCR reads with MiXCR, giving one entry per CDR3 protein. This sample has a few hundred thousand distinct CDR3 sequences, with about 17% found just once. Sequencing was done on a sample of peripheral blood. All receptors derive from a woman aged 18-35 years with Graves' ophthalmopathy.

This clonotype was recorded many times. The chain couples TRBV5-1 to TRBJ2-3; possible D gene TRBD2, 5 bases. CDR1 and CDR2 from the germline V gene are SGHRS and YFSETQ. Between the trimmed V and J ends, which lost 2 bases and 0 bases, there was a span of 16 bases. This CDR3 comprises 17 residues. The CDR3 is CASSFQWTPTSTDTQYF. DNA for the CDR3: TGCGCCAGCAGCTTTCAATGGACTCCGACTAGCACAGATACGCAGTATTTT.

This clonotype occurred many times. The V gene is TRBV10-3, the J gene TRBJ2-7; 9 nucleotides align to TRBD2. The CDR3 totals 14 residues. Looked up from germline, CDR1 is ENHRY and CDR2 is SYGVKD. With 4 bases clipped from V and 5 bases from J, the junction kept 6 bases outside the gene matches. Here the CDR3 DNA reads TGTGCCATCAGTGGCGGGGGGGGGAACGACGAGCAGTACTTC. Translating it yields CAISGGGGNDEQYF.

This clonotype was seen just once. This chain connects TRBV30 to TRBJ2-7, with D possibly matching TRBD1 (5 bases). V was clipped by 4 bases and J by 5 bases, with 12 bases between them. This CDR3 has 12 amino acids. CDR1 is GTSNPN, CDR2 SVGIG, per germline (reference sequence). As DNA, the CDR3 is TGTGCCTGGAAAGGTGTAGGGGACGAGCAGTACTTC. Translation: CAWKGVGDEQYF.

This clonotype has at least ten counts. The chain joins TRBV10-2 to TRBJ2-5; weak D call: TRBD1 (6 bases). CDR1 WSHSY and CDR2 SAAADI come from the germline V gene. This CDR3 contains 15 residues. V gave up 5 bases and J gave up 5 bases, with 18 bases separating them. The CDR3 sequence: CASSLGAGVVETQYF. CDR3 DNA: TGCGCCAGCAGTTTGGGGGCAGGGGTTGTGGAGACCCAGTACTTC.

This clonotype has at least ten counts. This chain uses TRBV6-1 with TRBJ1-2; unclear D gene. Germline values: CDR1 MNHNS, CDR2 SASEGT. The CDR3 sequence is 14 residues long. V lost 4 bases to trimming and J lost 4 bases, with 13 bases between them. The CDR3 loop is CASSGAPKTYGYTF. CDR3 bases: TGTGCCAGCAGTGGAGCGCCCAAGACCTATGGCTACACCTTC.

This clonotype was detected ten times or more. The rearrangement uses TRBV19 and TRBJ1-5; TRBD1 might be the D (6 bases). The CDR3 contains 14 residues. Germline V gene lookup returns CDR1 LNHDA and CDR2 SQIVND (reference sequence). With 7 bases removed from V and 8 bases from J, the gap between germline ends came to 18 bases. CDR3 residues: CASTMARGWEPQHF. For the CDR3, the DNA is TGTGCCAGTACCATGGCCAGGGGCTGGGAGCCCCAGCATTTT. Drawing the rest from reference TRBV19 and TRBJ1-5, the complete variable domain is DGGITQSPKYLFRKEGQNVTLSCEQNLNHDAMYWYRQDPGQGLRLIYYSQIVNDFQKGDIAEGYSVSREKKESFPLTVTSAQKNPTAFYLCASTMARGWEPQHFGDGTRLSIL.

This clonotype was observed at least ten times. This sequence joins TRBV24-1 and TRBJ2-5; TRBD1 is a possible D gene (5 bases). Germline V lookup: CDR1 KGHDR, CDR2 SFDVKD. The CDR3 sequence is 14 residues long. Trimming took off 3 bases at V and 5 bases at J, with 12 bases between the two ends. The CDR3 DNA follows: TGTGCCACCAGTGATCGCAGGGATATGGAGACCCAGTACTTC. Translated: CATSDRRDMETQYF.

This clonotype came up many times. The rearrangement joins TRBV6-5 to TRBJ2-7; 8 bases fit TRBD2. Germline values: CDR1 MNHEY, CDR2 SVGAGI. J lost 5 bases, V lost 2 bases, and 11 bases had no gene match. The CDR3 runs 16 residues. Here the CDR3 reads CASSYQTRGALNEQYF. CDR3 bases: TGTGCCAGCAGTTACCAAACGCGGGGGGCTCTGAACGAGCAGTACTTC.

This sequence joins TRBV3-1 and TRBJ1-5; D is uncertain. Per the germline V gene, CDR1 is LGHDT and CDR2 is YNNKEL (reference sequence). The V end was cut by 1 base, the J end by 10 bases, with 20 bases between. CDR3 length: 16 residues. CDR3 in amino acids: CASSQADPTGISPQHF. The CDR3 nucleotides read TGTGCCAGCAGCCAAGCCGATCCGACGGGGATCAGCCCCCAGCATTTT.

Ten or more counts support this clonotype. The chain employs TRBV30 and TRBJ1-6; possible D gene TRBD1, 6 bases. This CDR3 spans 16 amino acids. The germline V and J ends were trimmed by 4 bases and 10 bases, with 23 bases remaining between them. Germline CDR1 is GTSNPN and CDR2 is SVGIG (reference sequence). CDR3 amino acids: CAWTPRGGHGASPLHF. The CDR3 DNA reads as TGTGCCTGGACCCCCCGGGGGGGGCACGGAGCCTCACCCCTCCACTTT.

This clonotype came up many times. The chain recombines TRBV5-1 with TRBJ2-6, with 7 bases that match TRBD1. V dropped 0 bases and J dropped 0; count of bases not matched to a gene: 6. The CDR3 spans 18 residues. Germline lookup yields CDR1 SGHRS and CDR2 YFSETQ. The CDR3 loop reads CASSLAPGQLSGANVLTF. The CDR3 nucleotides read TGCGCCAGCAGCTTGGCCCCGGGACAGCTCTCTGGGGCCAACGTCCTGACTTTC.

Ten or more counts support this clonotype. This chain joins TRBV11-2 and TRBJ2-5, with 7 bases fitting TRBD1. Trimming at V came to 5 bases and at J to 5 bases, leaving 2 bases not matched to a gene. The CDR3 sequence is 12 residues long. The germline gives CDR1 SGHAT, CDR2 FQNNGV. In DNA form, the CDR3 reads TGTGCCAGCAGCCAGGGGGTGGAGACCCAGTACTTC. As protein: CASSQGVETQYF.

This clonotype was detected ten times or more. The chain uses TRBV20-1 and TRBJ1-1; 10 bases line up with TRBD1. CDR1 is DFQATT, CDR2 SNEGSKA, per germline (reference sequence). There are 14 residues in the CDR3. The V segment lost 3 bases and the J segment 1 base; nucleotides outside the gene matches: 2. The CDR3 is CSARGQGKNTEAFF. In DNA form, the CDR3 reads TGCAGTGCTAGGGGACAGGGGAAGAACACTGAAGCTTTCTTT.

This clonotype was picked up many times. The genes are TRBV11-2 and TRBJ1-2, with 8 bases matching TRBD1. The J segment lost 5 bases and the V segment lost 8 bases, leaving 16 bases of the junction unmatched. The CDR3 runs to 16 residues. CDR1 and CDR2 (germline): SGHAT, FQNNGV. The CDR3 reads CASGLGPPGGGYGYTF. CDR3 sequence (DNA): TGTGCCAGCGGCCTTGGACCCCCAGGGGGCGGGTATGGCTACACCTTC.

Worth noting for this clonotype: This may be a read error, as it is one base from a much larger clone. The CDR3 sequence: CASSARRDRVLNEQYF. CDR3 coding DNA: TGTGCCAGCTCAGCCCGCCGGGACAGGGTTCTCAACGAGCAGTACTTC. The J gene is TRBJ2-7, the V gene TRBV18; TRBD1 aligns across 9 bases. The CDR3 has 16 residues. With V trimmed by 5 bases and J by 5 bases, 13 bases remained unmatched. Looked up from germline, CDR1 is KGHSH and CDR2 is LQKENI.

This clonotype showed up many times. The gene calls are TRBV27 and TRBJ1-3, with a weak D call TRBD1 (5 bases). Germline V gene lookup returns CDR1 MNHEY and CDR2 SMNVEV (reference sequence). The CDR3 is 12 amino acids. The ends were cut back, 8 bases at V and 3 bases at J, with 8 bases in the middle. Written as DNA, the CDR3 is TGTGCCAGCGGCAGGGTTGGAAACACCATATATTTT. It is translated as CASGRVGNTIYF.

In this sample, this clonotype turned up many times. This chain joins TRBV6-2 or TRBV6-3 and TRBJ2-2; TRBD1 aligns across 7 bases. V dropped 5 bases and J dropped 7; count of bases not matched to a gene: 7. This CDR3 has 14 amino acids. The germline V gene encodes CDR1 MNHEY and CDR2 SVGEGT. The CDR3 here is CASSLTGRFGELFF. For the CDR3, the DNA is TGTGCCAGCAGTCTGACAGGGAGATTCGGGGAGCTGTTTTTT.

This clonotype was found many times. A much larger clonotype is one base distant, so this may be a read error. The rearrangement joins TRBV12-3 or TRBV12-4 to TRBJ2-5; D gene ambiguous. The CDR3 has 13 residues. The CDR3 here is CASSLLVQETQCF. As DNA, the CDR3 is TGTGCCAGCAGTTTACTAGTCCAAGAGACCCAGTGCTTC.

At least ten counts were recorded for this clonotype. This chain connects TRBV11-1 to TRBJ2-7; possibly TRBD1 or TRBD2 for D (5 bases each). Deletions cut 2 bases from V and 0 bases from J, with 17 bases between. Germline values: CDR1 SGHAT, CDR2 FQDESV (reference sequence). The CDR3 runs 17 residues. CDR3: CASSLTAGTDSSYEQYF. The DNA of the CDR3 is TGTGCCAGCAGCTTAACCGCCGGGACGGATTCCTCCTACGAGCAGTACTTC. The whole variable domain, filled in from reference TRBV11-1 and TRBJ2-7, reads EAEVAQSPRYKITEKSQAVAFWCDPISGHATLYWYRQILGQGPELLVQFQDESVVDDSQLPKDRFSAERLKGVDSTLKIQPAELGDSAMYLCASSLTAGTDSSYEQYFGPGTRLTVT.

The chain employs TRBV2 and TRBJ2-7, with TRBD2 matching over 7 bases. This CDR3 spans 13 amino acids. The V and J ends lost 7 bases and 0 bases, in that order; junction bases with no gene match: 3. Germline CDR1 is SNHLY and CDR2 is FYNNEI. CDR3 protein: CASNWEGSYEQYF. The CDR3 bases are TGTGCCAGCAACTGGGAGGGCTCCTACGAGCAGTACTTC.

This clonotype was detected ten times or more. J is TRBJ1-2 and V is TRBV7-3; TRBD1 agrees at 8 bases. This CDR3 spans 16 amino acids. The V and J ends lost 2 bases and 6 bases, in that order; junction bases with no gene match: 11. Germline V gene sequence: CDR1 SGHTA, CDR2 FQGTGA. For the CDR3, the DNA is TGTGCCAGCAGCTTAGTTGGGACAGGCGGCGTAGATGGCTACACCTTC. Its protein product is CASSLVGTGGVDGYTF.

This clonotype came up many times. This sequence joins TRBV29-1 and TRBJ2-2; a weak D match, TRBD2 (5 bases). There are 13 residues in the CDR3. The V gene's germline CDR1 is SQVTM and CDR2 ANQGSEA. V lost 8 bases and J 2 bases, leaving 12 bases between the germline ends. This CDR3 is CSTDTGNTGELFF. DNA of the CDR3: TGCAGCACCGATACGGGAAACACCGGGGAGCTGTTTTTT.

This clonotype appeared many times. The chain recombines TRBV12-3 or TRBV12-4 with TRBJ1-2; D is possibly TRBD1 (5 bases). V was shortened by 5 bases and J by 4 bases, with 17 bases between the two germline ends. The CDR3 has 15 amino acids. The CDR3 sequence: CASSPRPVRGYGYTF. For the CDR3, the DNA is TGTGCCAGCAGTCCAAGACCGGTGAGGGGCTATGGCTACACCTTC.

The chain is built from TRBV12-3 or TRBV12-4 and TRBJ2-4; TRBD2 matches 14 bases. J was trimmed by 11 bases and V by 4 bases; bases with no gene match: 16. The CDR3 is made up of 18 amino acids. CDR3 in DNA: TGTGCCAGCAGTTCCGGTAGACTAGCGGGAGGGCCGACAAAGGTTCAGTACTTC. It yields the protein CASSSGRLAGGPTKVQYF.

This clonotype was seen just once. This sequence joins TRBV7-3 and TRBJ2-5; TRBD2 agrees at 13 bases. Trimming at V came to 5 bases and at J to 5 bases, leaving 5 bases not matched to a gene. CDR3 length: 15 amino acids. Germline V lookup: CDR1 SGHTA, CDR2 FQGTGA. The CDR3 DNA is TGTGCCAGCAGCCGATCGGGACTAGCGGGGGAGACCCAGTACTTC. Its translation is CASSRSGLAGETQYF.

V and J are TRBV7-2 and TRBJ1-1; tentatively, D is TRBD1 (6 bases). The germline V and J ends were trimmed by 3 bases and 8 bases, with 10 bases remaining between them. In germline, CDR1 is SGHTA, CDR2 FQGNSA. The CDR3 has 12 residues. The CDR3 DNA follows: TGTGCCAGCAGCTTCGTGCAGGGGGAAGCTTTCTTT. Amino acids: CASSFVQGEAFF.

This clonotype was seen at least ten times. The chain couples TRBV6-5 to TRBJ1-5; D is unclear. CDR1 and CDR2 (germline): MNHEY, SVGAGI. V lost 7 bases and J 7 bases, leaving 14 bases between the germline ends. This CDR3 region has 13 residues. The CDR3 nucleotides read TGTGCCAGCACCACCTATGAGGGCCAGCCCCAGCATTTT. Amino acids: CASTTYEGQPQHF.